This note documents a single T cell receptor beta chain sequence. V gave up 5 bases and J gave up 1 base, with 11 bases separating them. Germline CDR1 reads SEHNR; CDR2 reads FQNEAQ (reference sequence). There are 14 residues in the CDR3. The assay was immunoSEQ multiplex PCR, and TCRdb's table has in-frame clones only and misses some. The sample shows about 83,000 clones, less than 85% of them seen only once. The sample originates from a study of OX40 agonist ivuxolimab in advanced cancers. This receptor was obtained from an adult with an advanced solid tumor such as melanoma, head and neck, liver or kidney cancer. This chain joins TRBV7-9 and TRBJ1-1, with unresolved D. The specimen was CD4+ or CD8+ T cells sorted from blood, collected in a trial of the OX40 agonist ivuxolimab. The CDR3 coding sequence is TGTGCCAGCAGCCCCCGACGTTGGAACACTGAAGCTTTCTTT. It specifies CASSPRRWNTEAFF.